This T cell receptor beta chain originates from a study of T cell responses to AZD1222 COVID-19 vaccine. Assay: immunoSEQ multiplex PCR; the TCRdb copy retains only in-frame clones and omits some. Seen here are under 140,000 clones, less than 90% observed once, and the top ten hold 1.5% to 2%. Trimming pared 6 bases from V and 5 bases from J, leaving 16 bases between. Germline CDR1 and CDR2: PRHDT and FYEKMQ (reference sequence). The CDR3 length is 15 residues. The rearrangement uses TRBV13 and TRBJ2-2; tentatively, D is TRBD2 (7 bases). This specimen consisted of peripheral blood, obtained on day 0 of AZD1222 vaccination. This sequence was found in an adult in good health. Here the CDR3 reads CASSRGAVRTGELFF. The CDR3 nucleotides read TGTGCCAGCAGTCGGGGGGCGGTGAGGACCGGGGAGCTGTTTTTT.